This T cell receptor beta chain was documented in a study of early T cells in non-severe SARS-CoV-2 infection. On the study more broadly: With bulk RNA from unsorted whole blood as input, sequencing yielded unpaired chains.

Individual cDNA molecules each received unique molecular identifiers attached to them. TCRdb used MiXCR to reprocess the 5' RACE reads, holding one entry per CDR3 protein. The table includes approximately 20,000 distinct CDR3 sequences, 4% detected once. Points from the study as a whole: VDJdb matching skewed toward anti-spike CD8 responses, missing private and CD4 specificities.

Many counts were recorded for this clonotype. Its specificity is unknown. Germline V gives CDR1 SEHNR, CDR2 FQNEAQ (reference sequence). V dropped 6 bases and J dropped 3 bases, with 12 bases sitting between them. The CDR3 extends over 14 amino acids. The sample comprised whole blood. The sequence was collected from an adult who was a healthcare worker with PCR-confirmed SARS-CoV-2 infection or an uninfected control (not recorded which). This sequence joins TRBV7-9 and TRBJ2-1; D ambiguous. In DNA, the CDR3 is TGTGCCAGCAGTCCCTCGGCCGACTACAATGAGCAGTTCTTC. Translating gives CASSPSADYNEQFF.